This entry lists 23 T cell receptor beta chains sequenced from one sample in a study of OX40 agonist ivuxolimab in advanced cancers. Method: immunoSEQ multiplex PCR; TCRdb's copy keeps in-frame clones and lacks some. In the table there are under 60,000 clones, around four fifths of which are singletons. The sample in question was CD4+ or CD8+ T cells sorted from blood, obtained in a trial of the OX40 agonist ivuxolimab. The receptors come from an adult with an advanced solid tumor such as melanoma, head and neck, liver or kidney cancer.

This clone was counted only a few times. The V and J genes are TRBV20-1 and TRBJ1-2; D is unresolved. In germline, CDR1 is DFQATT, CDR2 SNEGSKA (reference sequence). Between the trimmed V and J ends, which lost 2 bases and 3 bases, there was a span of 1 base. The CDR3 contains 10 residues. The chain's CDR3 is CSARHYGYTF. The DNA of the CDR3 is TGCAGTGCTAGACACTATGGCTACACCTTC.

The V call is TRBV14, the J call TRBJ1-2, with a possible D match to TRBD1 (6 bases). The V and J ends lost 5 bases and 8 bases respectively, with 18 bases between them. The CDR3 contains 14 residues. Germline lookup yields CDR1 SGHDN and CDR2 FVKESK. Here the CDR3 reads CASSYLQGGGGYTF. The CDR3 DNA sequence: TGTGCCAGCAGCTACTTACAGGGTGGAGGAGGCTACACCTTC.

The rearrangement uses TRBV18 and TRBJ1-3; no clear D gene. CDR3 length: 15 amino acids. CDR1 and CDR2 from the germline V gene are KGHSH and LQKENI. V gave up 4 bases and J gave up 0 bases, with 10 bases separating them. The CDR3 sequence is CASSQDSNSGNTIYF. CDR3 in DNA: TGTGCCAGCTCACAGGATTCCAACTCTGGAAACACCATATATTTT.

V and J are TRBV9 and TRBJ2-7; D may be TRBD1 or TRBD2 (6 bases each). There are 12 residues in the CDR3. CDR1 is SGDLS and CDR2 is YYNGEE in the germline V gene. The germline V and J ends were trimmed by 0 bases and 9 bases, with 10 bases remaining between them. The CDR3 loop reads CASSVVGGLQYF. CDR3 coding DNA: TGTGCCAGCAGCGTAGTAGGGGGGTTGCAGTACTTC.

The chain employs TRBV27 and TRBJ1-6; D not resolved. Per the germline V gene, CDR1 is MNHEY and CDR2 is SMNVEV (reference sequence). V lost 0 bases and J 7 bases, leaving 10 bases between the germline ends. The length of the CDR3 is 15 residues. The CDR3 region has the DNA TGTGCCAGCAGTTTATCGGGCCGTGGGAATTCACCCCTCCACTTT. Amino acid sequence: CASSLSGRGNSPLHF.

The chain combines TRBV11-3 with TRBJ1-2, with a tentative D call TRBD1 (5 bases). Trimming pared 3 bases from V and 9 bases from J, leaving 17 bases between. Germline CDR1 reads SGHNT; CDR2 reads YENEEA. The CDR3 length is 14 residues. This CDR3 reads CASSLDPRGQSYTF. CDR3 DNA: TGTGCCAGCAGCTTGGACCCTCGGGGCCAAAGCTACACCTTC. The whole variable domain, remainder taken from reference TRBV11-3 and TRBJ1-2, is EAGVVQSPRYKIIEKKQPVAFWCNPISGHNTLYWYLQNLGQGPELLIRYENEEAVDDSQLPKDRFSAERLKGVDSTLKIQPAELGDSAVYLCASSLDPRGQSYTFGSGTRLTVV.

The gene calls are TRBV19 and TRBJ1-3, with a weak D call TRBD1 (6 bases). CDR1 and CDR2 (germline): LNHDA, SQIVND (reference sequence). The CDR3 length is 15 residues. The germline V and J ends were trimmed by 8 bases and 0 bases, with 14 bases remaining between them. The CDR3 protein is CASHRGDLSGNTIYF. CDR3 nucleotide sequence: TGTGCCAGTCATAGGGGGGACCTCTCTGGAAACACCATATATTTT. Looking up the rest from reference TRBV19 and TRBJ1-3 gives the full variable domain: DGGITQSPKYLFRKEGQNVTLSCEQNLNHDAMYWYRQDPGQGLRLIYYSQIVNDFQKGDIAEGYSVSREKKESFPLTVTSAQKNPTAFYLCASHRGDLSGNTIYFGEGSWLTVV.

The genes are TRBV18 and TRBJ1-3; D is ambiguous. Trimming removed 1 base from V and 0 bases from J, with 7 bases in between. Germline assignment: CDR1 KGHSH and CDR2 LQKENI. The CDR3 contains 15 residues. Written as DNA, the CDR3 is TGTGCCAGCTCACCACGGGTCCTCTCTGGAAACACCATATATTTT. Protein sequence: CASSPRVLSGNTIYF. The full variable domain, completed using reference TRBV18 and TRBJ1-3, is NAGVMQNPRHLVRRRGQEARLRCSPMKGHSHVYWYRQLPEEGLKFMVYLQKENIIDESGMPKERFSAEFPKEGPSILRIQQVVRGDSAAYFCASSPRVLSGNTIYFGEGSWLTVV.

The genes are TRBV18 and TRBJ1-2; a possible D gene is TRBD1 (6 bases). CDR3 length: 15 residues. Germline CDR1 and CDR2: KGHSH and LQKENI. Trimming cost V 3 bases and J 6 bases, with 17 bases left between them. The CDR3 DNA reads TGTGCCAGCTCACCGTCGAGGGACAAAGATCATGGCTACACCTTC. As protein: CASSPSRDKDHGYTF.

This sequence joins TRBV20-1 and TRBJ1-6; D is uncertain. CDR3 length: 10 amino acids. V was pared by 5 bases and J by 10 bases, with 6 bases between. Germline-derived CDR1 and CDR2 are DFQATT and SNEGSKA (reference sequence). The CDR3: CSALPSPLHF. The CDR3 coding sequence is TGCAGTGCTCTCCCATCACCCCTCCACTTT.

CDR3 nucleotide sequence: TGTGCCAGCAGCCTCGCTGGGTCCTACGAGCAGTACTTC. Encoded protein: CASSLAGSYEQYF. The chain uses TRBV11-1 and TRBJ2-7, with no clear D. Deletions cut 5 bases from V and 1 base from J, with 9 bases between. CDR1 is SGHAT and CDR2 is FQDESV in the germline V gene (reference sequence). This CDR3 region has 13 residues.

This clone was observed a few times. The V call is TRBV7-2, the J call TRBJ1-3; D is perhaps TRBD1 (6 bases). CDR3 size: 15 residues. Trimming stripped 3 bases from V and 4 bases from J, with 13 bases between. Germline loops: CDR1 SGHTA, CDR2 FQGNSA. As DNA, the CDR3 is TGTGCCAGCAGCTTTTCAGGGGCATTCGGAAACACCATATATTTT. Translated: CASSFSGAFGNTIYF.

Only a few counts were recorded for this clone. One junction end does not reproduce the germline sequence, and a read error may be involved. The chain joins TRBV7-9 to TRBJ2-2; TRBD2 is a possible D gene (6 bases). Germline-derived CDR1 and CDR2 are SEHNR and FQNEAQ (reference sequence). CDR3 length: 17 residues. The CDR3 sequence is CASSPRWAGHSTGELFF. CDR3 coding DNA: TGCGCCAGCAGCCCGAGGTGGGCGGGGCACTCTACCGGGGAGCTGTTTTTT.

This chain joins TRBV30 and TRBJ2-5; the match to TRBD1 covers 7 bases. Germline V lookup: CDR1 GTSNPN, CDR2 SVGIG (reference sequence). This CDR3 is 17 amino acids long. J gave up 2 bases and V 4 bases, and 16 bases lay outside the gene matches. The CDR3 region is CAWNPGQRNWGQETQYF. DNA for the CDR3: TGTGCCTGGAATCCGGGACAGAGGAATTGGGGGCAAGAGACCCAGTACTTC.

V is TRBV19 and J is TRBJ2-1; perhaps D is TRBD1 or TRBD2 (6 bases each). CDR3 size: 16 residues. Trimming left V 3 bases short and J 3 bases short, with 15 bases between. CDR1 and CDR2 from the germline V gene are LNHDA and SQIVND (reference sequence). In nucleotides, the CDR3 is TGTGCCAGTAGTATCTCCACGGGGGACATCTACAATGAGCAGTTCTTC. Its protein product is CASSISTGDIYNEQFF.

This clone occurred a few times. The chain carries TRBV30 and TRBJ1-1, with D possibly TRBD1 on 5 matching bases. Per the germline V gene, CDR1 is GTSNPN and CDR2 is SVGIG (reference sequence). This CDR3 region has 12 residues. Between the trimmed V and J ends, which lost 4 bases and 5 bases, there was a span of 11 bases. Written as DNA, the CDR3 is TGTGCCTGGACCAAACAGGCAACTGAAGCTTTCTTT. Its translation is CAWTKQATEAFF. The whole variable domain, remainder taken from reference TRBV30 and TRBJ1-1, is SQTIHQWPATLVQPVGSPLSLECTVEGTSNPNLYWYRQAAGRGLQLLFYSVGIGQISSEVPQNLSASRPQDRQFILSSKKLLLSDSGFYLCAWTKQATEAFFGQGTRLTVV.

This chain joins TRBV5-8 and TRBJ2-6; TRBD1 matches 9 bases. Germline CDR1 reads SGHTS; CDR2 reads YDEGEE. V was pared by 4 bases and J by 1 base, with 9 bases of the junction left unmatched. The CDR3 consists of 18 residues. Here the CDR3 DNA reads TGTGCCAGCAGCAAGGACGGGACAGGGCCATCTGGGGCCAACGTCCTGACTTTC. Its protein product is CASSKDGTGPSGANVLTF.

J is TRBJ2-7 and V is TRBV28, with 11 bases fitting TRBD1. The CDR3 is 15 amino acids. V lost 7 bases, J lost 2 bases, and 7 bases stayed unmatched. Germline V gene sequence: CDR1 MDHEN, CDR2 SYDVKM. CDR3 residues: CASIPGGQGAYEQYF. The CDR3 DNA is TGTGCCAGCATCCCAGGGGGACAGGGGGCCTACGAGCAGTACTTC.

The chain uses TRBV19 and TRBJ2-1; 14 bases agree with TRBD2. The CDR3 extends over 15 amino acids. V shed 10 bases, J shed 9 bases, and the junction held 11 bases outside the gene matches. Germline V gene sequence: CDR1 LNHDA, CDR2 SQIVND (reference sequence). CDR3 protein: CATSGLAGEYGEQFF. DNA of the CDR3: TGTGCCACCTCGGGACTAGCGGGGGAGTATGGTGAGCAGTTCTTC.

The CDR3 DNA sequence: TGTGCCAGCAGCTCCATAGCGGGGGTTAACACCGGGGAGCTGTTTTTT. Translated: CASSSIAGVNTGELFF. V and J are TRBV11-2 and TRBJ2-2; the match to TRBD2 covers 9 bases. Germline V gene sequence: CDR1 SGHAT, CDR2 FQNNGV. The CDR3 length is 16 residues. The V segment lost 4 bases and the J segment 2 bases; nucleotides outside the gene matches: 5.

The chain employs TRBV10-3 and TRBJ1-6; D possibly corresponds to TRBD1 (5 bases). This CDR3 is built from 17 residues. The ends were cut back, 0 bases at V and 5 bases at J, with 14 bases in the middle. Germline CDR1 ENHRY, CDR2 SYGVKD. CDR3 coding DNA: TGTGCCATCAGTGAGTCGATGGGACCAGAGGATAATTCACCCCTCCACTTT. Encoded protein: CAISESMGPEDNSPLHF.

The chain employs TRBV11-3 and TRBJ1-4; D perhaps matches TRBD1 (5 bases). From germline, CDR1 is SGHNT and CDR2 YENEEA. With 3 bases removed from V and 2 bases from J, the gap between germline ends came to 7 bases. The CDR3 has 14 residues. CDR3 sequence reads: CASSFDSTNEKLFF. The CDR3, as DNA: TGTGCCAGCAGCTTCGACAGTACTAATGAAAAACTGTTTTTT.

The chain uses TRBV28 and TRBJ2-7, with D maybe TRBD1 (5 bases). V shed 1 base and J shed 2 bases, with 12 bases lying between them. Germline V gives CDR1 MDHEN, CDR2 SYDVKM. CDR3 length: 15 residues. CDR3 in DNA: TGTGCCAGCAGTTTATATTTTGACAGCCCCTACGAGCAGTACTTC. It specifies CASSLYFDSPYEQYF.